One and the same sample provided the 8 T cell receptor beta chains below, sequenced in a study of cytomegalovirus exposure and HLA in healthy donors. Clones were read by immunoSEQ multiplex PCR, and TCRdb kept only the in-frame ones, dropping some. The sample holds approximately 150,000 clones, around 90% seen once. Sequencing was performed on PBMCs. These receptors all come from a woman in her late teens or twenties in good health and CMV-seropositive.

The rearrangement uses TRBV10-3 and TRBJ2-3; a weak D match, TRBD2 (5 bases). Trimming cost V 4 bases and J 3 bases, with 8 bases left between them. The CDR3 covers 13 residues. In germline, CDR1 is ENHRY, CDR2 SYGVKD. Here the CDR3 reads CAISALVTDTQYF. The CDR3 region has the DNA TGTGCCATCAGTGCACTAGTGACAGATACGCAGTATTTT.

The rearrangement links TRBV5-1 to TRBJ1-3, with TRBD1 identical over 7 bases. There are 14 residues in the CDR3. The germline V gene has CDR1 SGHRS and CDR2 YFSETQ. Trimming removed 5 bases from V and 2 bases from J; junction bases left unmatched: 4. The CDR3 sequence: CASSRTGAGNTIYF. In DNA, the CDR3 is TGCGCCAGCAGTCGTACAGGGGCTGGAAACACCATATATTTT.

V is TRBV30 and J is TRBJ2-7; TRBD1 aligns across 8 bases. The germline CDR1 and CDR2 sequences are GTSNPN and SVGIG (reference sequence). V lost 3 bases, J lost 3 bases, and 7 bases stayed unmatched. This CDR3 is 14 amino acids long. Here the CDR3 reads CAWSESTGDYEQYF. The CDR3, as DNA: TGTGCCTGGAGCGAATCGACAGGGGACTACGAGCAGTACTTC.

This chain links TRBV11-3 with TRBJ2-3, with D uncertain. Germline lookup yields CDR1 SGHNT and CDR2 YENEEA. Trimming left V 5 bases short and J 6 bases short, with 15 bases between. The CDR3 consists of 14 residues. The CDR3 DNA is TGTGCCAGCAGCCCCCCCGAGTCGTGGGATACGCAGTATTTT. Translating gives CASSPPESWDTQYF.

Here the CDR3 reads CASSPGQGAYNEQFF. The CDR3 DNA follows: TGCGCCAGCAGCCCAGGACAGGGGGCTTACAATGAGCAGTTCTTC. J is TRBJ2-1 and V is TRBV5-1; 11 nucleotides align to TRBD1. The V and J ends lost 4 bases and 4 bases, in that order; junction bases with no gene match: 4. CDR1 and CDR2 (germline): SGHRS, YFSETQ. CDR3 length equals 15 residues.

This rearrangement joins TRBV28 to TRBJ2-4; possible D gene TRBD2, 5 bases. This CDR3 has 14 residues. The V gene lost 4 bases and the J gene lost 0 bases, with 7 bases spanning the gap. Germline V gene sequence: CDR1 MDHEN, CDR2 SYDVKM. The CDR3 protein is CASSSAGAKNIQYF. CDR3 coding DNA: TGTGCCAGCAGTTCGGCGGGAGCCAAAAACATTCAGTACTTC.

This chain links TRBV29-1 with TRBJ1-1; D remains ambiguous. V was trimmed by 3 bases and J by 1 base, leaving 12 bases between them. CDR3 size: 14 residues. The V gene's germline CDR1 is SQVTM and CDR2 ANQGSEA. CDR3 nucleotide sequence: TGCAGCGTTGACCGCGGGATCGGGAACACTGAAGCTTTCTTT. Amino acids: CSVDRGIGNTEAFF.

This clone has only one observation. This chain connects TRBV7-2 to TRBJ2-2; no firm D call. CDR1 and CDR2 from the germline V gene are SGHTA and FQGNSA. The ends were cut back, 5 bases at V and 5 bases at J, with 6 bases in the middle. The CDR3 length is 12 residues. The CDR3: CASSPSTGELFF. CDR3 coding DNA: TGTGCCAGCAGCCCGTCGACCGGGGAGCTGTTTTTT.